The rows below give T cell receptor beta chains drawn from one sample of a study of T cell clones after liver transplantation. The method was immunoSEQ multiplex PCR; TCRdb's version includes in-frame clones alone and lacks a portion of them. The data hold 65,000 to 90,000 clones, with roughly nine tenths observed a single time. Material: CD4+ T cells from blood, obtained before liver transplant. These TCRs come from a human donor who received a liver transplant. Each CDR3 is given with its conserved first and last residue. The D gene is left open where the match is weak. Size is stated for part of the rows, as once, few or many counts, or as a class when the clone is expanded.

DNA: TGTGCCAGCAGCCAAGTGACGGGGAATCGAGCTGGTGGCTACACCTTC; CDR3: CASSQVTGNRAGGYTF; D: NA; length: 16; V: TRBV4-2; size: few; J: TRBJ1-2
DNA: TGTGCCAGCAGCTTAGTCTTAGCGGGAGGAGGGGCCAACAATGAGCAGTTCTTC; CDR3: CASSLVLAGGGANNEQFF; D: TRBD2; length: 18; V: TRBV11-2; size: NA; J: TRBJ2-1
DNA: TGTGCCAGCAGTTCTACAGGGGAAACTGAAGCTTTCTTT; CDR3: CASSSTGETEAFF; D: TRBD1; length: 13; V: TRBV27; size: few; J: TRBJ1-1
DNA: TGTGCCAGCAGCACCGGACAGGGGGCGGGAGAGACCCAGTACTTC; CDR3: CASSTGQGAGETQYF; D: TRBD1; length: 15; V: TRBV6-6; size: once; J: TRBJ2-5
DNA: TGTGCCAGCAGCTTACCCCGGGGGTCCTCTGGGGCCAACGTCCTGACTTTC; CDR3: CASSLPRGSSGANVLTF; D: NA; length: 17; V: TRBV11-2; size: NA; J: TRBJ2-6
DNA: TGTGCCAGCAGTTTATATCCTAGCGGGAGTTACGAGCAGTACTTC; CDR3: CASSLYPSGSYEQYF; D: TRBD2; length: 15; V: TRBV27; size: NA; J: TRBJ2-7
DNA: TGCGCCAGCAGCCAACCGGGACACCCGGGGACTGAAGCTTTCTTT; CDR3: CASSQPGHPGTEAFF; D: NA; length: 15; V: TRBV4-1; size: NA; J: TRBJ1-1
DNA: TGTGCCTGGACCGACCGGGACAGGGGACTCATGCTGGCTTCTGGAAACACCATATATTTT; CDR3: CAWTDRDRGLMLASGNTIYF; D: TRBD1; length: 20; V: TRBV30; size: NA; J: TRBJ1-3
DNA: TGCGCCAGCAGACAGACAGGGGGCTCCTACAATGAGCAGTTCTTC; CDR3: CASRQTGGSYNEQFF; D: TRBD1; length: 15; V: TRBV5-1; size: NA; J: TRBJ2-1
DNA: TGTGCCAGCAGCCCCCGCGGCTGGGTGAACGCGAACACCGGGGAGCTGTTTTTT; CDR3: CASSPRGWVNANTGELFF; D: NA; length: 18; V: TRBV7-3; size: NA; J: TRBJ2-2
DNA: TGTGCCAGCAGCACCGGACAGCCAGGCAATCAGCCCCAGCATTTT; CDR3: CASSTGQPGNQPQHF; D: NA; length: 15; V: TRBV7-2; size: NA; J: TRBJ1-5
DNA: TGTGCCAGCAGTCCCCCGGTTTTGTCCGGGTCCGCTGTCATGTATACGCAGTATTTT; CDR3: CASSPPVLSGSAVMYTQYF; D: NA; length: 19; V: TRBV27; size: NA; J: TRBJ2-3
DNA: TGTGCCAGCAGCTCGTCGGTGGGCATGAACACTGAAGCTTTCTTT; CDR3: CASSSSVGMNTEAFF; D: NA; length: 15; V: TRBV7-8; size: NA; J: TRBJ1-1
DNA: TGTGCCACCAGCAGGGACCGTGACAGGGTTCTCGGTGGCTACACCTTC; CDR3: CATSRDRDRVLGGYTF; D: TRBD1; length: 16; V: TRBV15; size: NA; J: TRBJ1-2
DNA: TGTGCCAGTAAGAAGGGGCCCACTGAAGCTTTCTTT; CDR3: CASKKGPTEAFF; D: NA; length: 12; V: TRBV19; size: NA; J: TRBJ1-1
DNA: TGTGCCAGCCGCCGGGGGGCAGGTGAAAAACTGTTTTTT; CDR3: CASRRGAGEKLFF; D: NA; length: 13; V: TRBV28; size: NA; J: TRBJ1-4
DNA: TGTGCCAGTAGTGGACGGGAGAGGAACACCGGGGAGCTGTTTTTT; CDR3: CASSGRERNTGELFF; D: NA; length: 15; V: TRBV19; size: once; J: TRBJ2-2
DNA: TGTGCCAGCAGCTTAGCAGGGTCCGGAGCCAAAAACATTCAGTACTTC; CDR3: CASSLAGSGAKNIQYF; D: NA; length: 16; V: TRBV7-2; size: once; J: TRBJ2-4
DNA: TGTGCCAGCAGCTTAGCCGGGAACACTGAAGCTTTCTTT; CDR3: CASSLAGNTEAFF; D: NA; length: 13; V: TRBV11-3; size: NA; J: TRBJ1-1
DNA: TGTGCCAGCAGTGCCGACAGGAGGGTACTTAGCACAGATACGCAGTATTTT; CDR3: CASSADRRVLSTDTQYF; D: NA; length: 17; V: TRBV2; size: NA; J: TRBJ2-3
DNA: TGTGCTAGTGGTCTCATAACCGGCCGGGTCCCGAGGGGCCAAGAGACCCAGTACTTC; CDR3: CASGLITGRVPRGQETQYF; D: NA; length: 19; V: TRBV12-5; size: NA; J: TRBJ2-5
DNA: TGTGCCAGCAGTGAATTCGGTGGCACTAATGAAAAACTGTTTTTT; CDR3: CASSEFGGTNEKLFF; D: NA; length: 15; V: TRBV2; size: NA; J: TRBJ1-4
DNA: TGCAGCGTTGTTCGGGAGTTGGATGAGCAGTTCTTC; CDR3: CSVVRELDEQFF; D: NA; length: 12; V: TRBV29-1; size: NA; J: TRBJ2-1
DNA: TGCGCCAGCAGAACAACAGGGGGCAAAGAGACCCAGTACTTC; CDR3: CASRTTGGKETQYF; D: TRBD1; length: 14; V: TRBV5-1; size: few; J: TRBJ2-5
DNA: TGTGCCAGCAGCTTGGGACAGGGAACAGTCACTGAAGCTTTCTTT; CDR3: CASSLGQGTVTEAFF; D: TRBD1; length: 15; V: TRBV7-6; size: NA; J: TRBJ1-1
DNA: TGTGCCAGCAGCTTAGGGACTAGCGGGAGTTCGGGTACGCAGTATTTT; CDR3: CASSLGTSGSSGTQYF; D: TRBD2; length: 16; V: TRBV7-3; size: NA; J: TRBJ2-3
DNA: TGTGCCAGCAGCTTAGAGGCTAGCGGCACAGATACGCAGTATTTT; CDR3: CASSLEASGTDTQYF; D: NA; length: 15; V: TRBV7-6; size: NA; J: TRBJ2-3
DNA: TGTGCCAGCAGCGTAGTGCCTAGCGGGGTCTACAATGAGCAGTTCTTC; CDR3: CASSVVPSGVYNEQFF; D: TRBD2; length: 16; V: TRBV9; size: NA; J: TRBJ2-1
DNA: TGTGCCAGCAGCTTAGCCCAACCTAGGGAGACCCAGTACTTC; CDR3: CASSLAQPRETQYF; D: NA; length: 14; V: TRBV7-2; size: NA; J: TRBJ2-5
DNA: TGCAGCGCAACCGCAGACAGGGCTTACAATGAGCAGTTCTTC; CDR3: CSATADRAYNEQFF; D: TRBD1; length: 14; V: TRBV29-1; size: NA; J: TRBJ2-1
DNA: TGTGCCAGACTTTGCCCCGACGTGTTGGCTTTCTTT; CDR3: CARLCPDVLAFF; D: NA; length: 12; V: TRBV5-3; size: few; J: TRBJ1-1
DNA: TGTGCCAGTATGACAGGCAACAATCAGCCCCAGCATTTT; CDR3: CASMTGNNQPQHF; D: NA; length: 13; V: TRBV19; size: NA; J: TRBJ1-5
DNA: TGCGCCAGCAGCCAAGGACAGGGCCTCAATCAGCCCCAGCATTTT; CDR3: CASSQGQGLNQPQHF; D: TRBD1; length: 15; V: TRBV4-1; size: once; J: TRBJ1-5
DNA: TGTGCCAGCAGTGTAGGGGAGTTCTTTAGCGAGCAGTTCTTC; CDR3: CASSVGEFFSEQFF; D: NA; length: 14; V: TRBV6-4; size: NA; J: TRBJ2-1
DNA: TGTGCCAGCAGCTTGGCCGCTAGCGGGAGTTATATTGAGCAGTTCTTC; CDR3: CASSLAASGSYIEQFF; D: TRBD2; length: 16; V: TRBV5-8; size: NA; J: TRBJ2-1
DNA: TGTGCCAGTAGTCTGCGGGAGGGCCGTGGTTCCTACGAGCAGTACTTC; CDR3: CASSLREGRGSYEQYF; D: TRBD2; length: 16; V: TRBV19; size: NA; J: TRBJ2-7
DNA: TGCGCCAGCAGCCAAGGCCCAGCGGGAGGGGGTGAGACCCAGTACTTC; CDR3: CASSQGPAGGGETQYF; D: TRBD2; length: 16; V: TRBV4-1; size: NA; J: TRBJ2-5
DNA: TGTGCCAGCAGCCACGACAGGGTAAGAAGCACTGAAGCTTTCTTT; CDR3: CASSHDRVRSTEAFF; D: TRBD1; length: 15; V: TRBV11-1; size: NA; J: TRBJ1-1
DNA: TGTGCCAGCAGCACCACCTACGAGCAGTACTTC; CDR3: CASSTTYEQYF; D: NA; length: 11; V: TRBV7-2; size: NA; J: TRBJ2-7
DNA: TGTGCCAGCATCCGACAGGGAGACTCTGGGGCCAACGTCCTGACTTTC; CDR3: CASIRQGDSGANVLTF; D: TRBD1; length: 16; V: TRBV28; size: NA; J: TRBJ2-6
DNA: TGCGCCAGCAGCCAAGTCGCTCGCCGGCAGGGGGGGACCCAGTACTTC; CDR3: CASSQVARRQGGTQYF; D: NA; length: 16; V: TRBV4-3; size: NA; J: TRBJ2-5
DNA: TGTGCCAGCTCACCCTTCGGACAGGCGGGGTACTATGGCTACACCTTC; CDR3: CASSPFGQAGYYGYTF; D: TRBD1; length: 16; V: TRBV18; size: NA; J: TRBJ1-2
DNA: TGTGCCAGCAGCGTACCTAGCGGGCCAAATGAGCAGTTCTTC; CDR3: CASSVPSGPNEQFF; D: TRBD2; length: 14; V: TRBV9; size: NA; J: TRBJ2-1
DNA: TGTGCCAGCAGTTTAACAGGCCCTAGCACAGATACGCAGTATTTT; CDR3: CASSLTGPSTDTQYF; D: NA; length: 15; V: TRBV28; size: NA; J: TRBJ2-3
DNA: TGTGCCAGCAGCACTAGCGGGAGAGGGGACAATGAGCAGTTCTTC; CDR3: CASSTSGRGDNEQFF; D: TRBD2; length: 15; V: TRBV9; size: NA; J: TRBJ2-1
DNA: TGTGCCAGCAGATCCACCCCTACGGACATGAGCTATGGCTACACCTTC; CDR3: CASRSTPTDMSYGYTF; D: NA; length: 16; V: TRBV28; size: few; J: TRBJ1-2
DNA: TGTGCCAGCAGCGTAGGGGCAGGGGGACTGAACACTGAAGCTTTCTTT; CDR3: CASSVGAGGLNTEAFF; D: TRBD1; length: 16; V: TRBV9; size: NA; J: TRBJ1-1
DNA: TGTGCCAGCAGCTCCGAGACTAGCGGGAGAAGACAAGAGACCCAGTACTTC; CDR3: CASSSETSGRRQETQYF; D: TRBD2; length: 17; V: TRBV7-2; size: NA; J: TRBJ2-5
DNA: TGTGCCACCAGCAGAGTGGGCGGGAGCGGAAACATTCAGTACTTC; CDR3: CATSRVGGSGNIQYF; D: TRBD2; length: 15; V: TRBV15; size: NA; J: TRBJ2-4
DNA: TGTGCCACCAGCAGAGATAGGAGTAGGAACGGGGACCTGAACACTGAAGCTTTCTTT; CDR3: CATSRDRSRNGDLNTEAFF; D: NA; length: 19; V: TRBV15; size: medium-sized; J: TRBJ1-1
DNA: TGCGCCAGCAGCTTGGACGGGAGGGCTTCTGGGGCCAACGTCCTGACTTTC; CDR3: CASSLDGRASGANVLTF; D: TRBD2; length: 17; V: TRBV5-1; size: NA; J: TRBJ2-6